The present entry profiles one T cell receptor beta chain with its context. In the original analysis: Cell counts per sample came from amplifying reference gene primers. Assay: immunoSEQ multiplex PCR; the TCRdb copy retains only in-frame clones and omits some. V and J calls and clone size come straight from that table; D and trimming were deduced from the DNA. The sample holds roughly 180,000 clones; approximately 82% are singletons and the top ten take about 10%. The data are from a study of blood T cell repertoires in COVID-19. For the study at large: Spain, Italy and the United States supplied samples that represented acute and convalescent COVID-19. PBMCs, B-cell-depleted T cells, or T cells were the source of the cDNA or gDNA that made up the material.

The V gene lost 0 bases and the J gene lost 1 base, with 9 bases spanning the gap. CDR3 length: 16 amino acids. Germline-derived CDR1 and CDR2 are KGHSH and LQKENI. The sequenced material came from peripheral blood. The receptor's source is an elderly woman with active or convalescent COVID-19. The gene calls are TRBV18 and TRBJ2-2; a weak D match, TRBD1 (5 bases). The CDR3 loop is CASSPPDRLNTGELFF. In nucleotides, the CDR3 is TGTGCCAGCTCACCACCTGACAGACTGAACACCGGGGAGCTGTTTTTT.